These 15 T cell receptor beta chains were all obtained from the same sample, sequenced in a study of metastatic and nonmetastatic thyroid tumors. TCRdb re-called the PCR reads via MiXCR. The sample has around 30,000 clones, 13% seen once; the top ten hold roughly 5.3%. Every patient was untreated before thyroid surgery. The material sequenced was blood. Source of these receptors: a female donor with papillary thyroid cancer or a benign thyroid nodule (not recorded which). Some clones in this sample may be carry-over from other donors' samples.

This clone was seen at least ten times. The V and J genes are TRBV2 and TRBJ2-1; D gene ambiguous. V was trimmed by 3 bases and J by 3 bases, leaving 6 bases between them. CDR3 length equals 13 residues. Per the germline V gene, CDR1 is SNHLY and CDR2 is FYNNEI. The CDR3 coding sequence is TGTGCCAGCAGTGAGTACAACTACAATGAGCAGTTCTTC. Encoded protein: CASSEYNYNEQFF.

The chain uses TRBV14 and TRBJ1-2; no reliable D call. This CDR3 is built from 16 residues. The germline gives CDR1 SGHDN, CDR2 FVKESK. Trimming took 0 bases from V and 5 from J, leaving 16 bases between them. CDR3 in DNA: TGTGCCAGCAGCCAAGATGCGGCCCCCTTATTGTATGGCTACACCTTC. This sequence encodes CASSQDAAPLLYGYTF.

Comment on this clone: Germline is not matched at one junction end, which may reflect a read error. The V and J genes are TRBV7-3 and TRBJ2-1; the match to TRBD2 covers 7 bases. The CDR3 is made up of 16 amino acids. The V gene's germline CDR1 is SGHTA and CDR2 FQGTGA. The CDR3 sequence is CARSSTPGGIWGEQFF. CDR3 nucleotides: TGTGCCAGAAGCTCAACCCCGGGGGGTATCTGGGGGGAGCAGTTCTTC.

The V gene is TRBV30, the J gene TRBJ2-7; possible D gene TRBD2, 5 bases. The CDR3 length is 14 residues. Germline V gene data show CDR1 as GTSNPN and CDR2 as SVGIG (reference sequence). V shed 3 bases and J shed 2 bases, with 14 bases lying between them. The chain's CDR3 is CAWREPGYTYEQYF. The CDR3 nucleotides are TGTGCCTGGAGAGAACCGGGATACACCTACGAGCAGTACTTC.

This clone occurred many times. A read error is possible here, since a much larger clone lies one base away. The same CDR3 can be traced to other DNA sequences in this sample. CDR3 sequence (DNA): TGCGCCAGCAGCCAAACGACAGGAGGTTTCACCGGGGAGCTATTTTTT. As protein: CASSQTTGGFTGELFF. The chain uses TRBV4-1 and TRBJ2-2, with D possibly matching TRBD1 (6 bases). CDR1 MGHRA and CDR2 YSYEKL come from the germline V gene. The CDR3 runs 16 residues.

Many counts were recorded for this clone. The chain's CDR3 is CASSQVGYNEQFF. As DNA, the CDR3 is TGCGCCAGCAGCCAAGTTGGATACAATGAGCAGTTCTTC. The rearrangement joins TRBV4-1 to TRBJ2-1; D is ambiguous. CDR1 MGHRA and CDR2 YSYEKL come from the germline V gene. The CDR3 runs to 13 residues. V lost 1 base and J lost 4, with 5 bases in between.

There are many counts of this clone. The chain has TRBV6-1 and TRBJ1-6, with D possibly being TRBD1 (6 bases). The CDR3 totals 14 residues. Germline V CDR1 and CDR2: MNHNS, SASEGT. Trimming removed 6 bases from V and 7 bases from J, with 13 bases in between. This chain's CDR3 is CASSRQDSNSPLHF. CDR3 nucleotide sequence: TGTGCCAGCAGCCGACAGGACTCCAATTCACCCCTCCACTTT.

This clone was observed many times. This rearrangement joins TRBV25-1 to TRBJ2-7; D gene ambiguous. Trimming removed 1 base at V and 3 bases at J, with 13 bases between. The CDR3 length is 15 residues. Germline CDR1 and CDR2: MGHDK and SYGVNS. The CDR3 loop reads CASSESRVTHYEQYF. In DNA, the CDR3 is TGTGCCAGCAGTGAATCTCGGGTCACCCACTACGAGCAGTACTTC.

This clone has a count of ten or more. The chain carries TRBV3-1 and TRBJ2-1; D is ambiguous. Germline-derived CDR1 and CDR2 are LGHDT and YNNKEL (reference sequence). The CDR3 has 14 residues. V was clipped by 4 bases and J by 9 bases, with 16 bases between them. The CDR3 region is CASSPSVASLEQFF. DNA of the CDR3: TGTGCCAGCAGCCCGAGCGTGGCGTCTCTTGAGCAGTTCTTC.

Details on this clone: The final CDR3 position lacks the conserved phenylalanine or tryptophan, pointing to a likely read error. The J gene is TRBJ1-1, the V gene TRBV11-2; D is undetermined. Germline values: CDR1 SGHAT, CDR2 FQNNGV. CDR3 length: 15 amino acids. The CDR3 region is CATSTPDGVNTEAFL. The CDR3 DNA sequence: TGTGCCACCAGCACTCCGGACGGAGTGAACACTGAAGCTTTCTTA.

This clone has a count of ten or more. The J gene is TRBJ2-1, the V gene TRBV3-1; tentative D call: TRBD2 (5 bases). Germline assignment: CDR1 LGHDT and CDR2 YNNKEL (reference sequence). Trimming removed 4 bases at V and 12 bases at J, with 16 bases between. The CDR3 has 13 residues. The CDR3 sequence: CASSLPTGGPQFF. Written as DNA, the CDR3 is TGTGCCAGCAGCCTTCCCACCGGCGGGCCGCAGTTCTTC.

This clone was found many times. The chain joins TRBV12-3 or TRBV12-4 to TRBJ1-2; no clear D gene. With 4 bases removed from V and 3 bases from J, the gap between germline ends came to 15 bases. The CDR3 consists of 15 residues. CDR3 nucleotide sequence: TGTGCCAGCAGTTCCTCCGGAAGGTCGGACTATGGCTACACCTTC. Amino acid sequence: CASSSSGRSDYGYTF.

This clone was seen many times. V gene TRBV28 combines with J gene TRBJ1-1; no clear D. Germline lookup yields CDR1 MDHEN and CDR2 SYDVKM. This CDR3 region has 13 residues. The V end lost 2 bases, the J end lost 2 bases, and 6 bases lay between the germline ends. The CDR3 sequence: CASSLPPNTEAFF. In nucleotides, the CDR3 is TGTGCCAGCAGTTTACCACCCAACACTGAAGCTTTCTTT. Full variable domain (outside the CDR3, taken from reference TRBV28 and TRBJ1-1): DVKVTQSSRYLVKRTGEKVFLECVQDMDHENMFWYRQDPGLGLRLIYFSYDVKMKEKGDIPEGYSVSREKKERFSLILESASTNQTSMYLCASSLPPNTEAFFGQGTRLTVV.

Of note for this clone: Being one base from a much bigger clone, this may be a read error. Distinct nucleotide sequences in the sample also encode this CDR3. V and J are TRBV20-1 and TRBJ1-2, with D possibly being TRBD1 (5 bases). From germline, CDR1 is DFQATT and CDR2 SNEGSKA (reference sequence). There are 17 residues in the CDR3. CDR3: CSAREEVFKRGGNGYTF. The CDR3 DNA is TGCAGTGCTAGGGAGGAGGTGTTTAAGCGTGGGGGGAATGGCTACACCTTT.

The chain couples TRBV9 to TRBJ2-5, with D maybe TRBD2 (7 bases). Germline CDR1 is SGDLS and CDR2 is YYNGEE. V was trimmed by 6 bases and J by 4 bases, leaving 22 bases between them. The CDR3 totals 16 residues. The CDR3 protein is CASTHWEGGAGETQYF. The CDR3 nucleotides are TGTGCCAGCACCCACTGGGAGGGGGGCGCGGGAGAGACCCAGTACTTC. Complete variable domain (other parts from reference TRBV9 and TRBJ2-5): DSGVTQTPKHLITATGQRVTLRCSPRSGDLSVYWYQQSLDQGLQFLIQYYNGEERAKGNILERFSAQQFPDLHSELNLSSLELGDSALYFCASTHWEGGAGETQYFGPGTRLLVL.